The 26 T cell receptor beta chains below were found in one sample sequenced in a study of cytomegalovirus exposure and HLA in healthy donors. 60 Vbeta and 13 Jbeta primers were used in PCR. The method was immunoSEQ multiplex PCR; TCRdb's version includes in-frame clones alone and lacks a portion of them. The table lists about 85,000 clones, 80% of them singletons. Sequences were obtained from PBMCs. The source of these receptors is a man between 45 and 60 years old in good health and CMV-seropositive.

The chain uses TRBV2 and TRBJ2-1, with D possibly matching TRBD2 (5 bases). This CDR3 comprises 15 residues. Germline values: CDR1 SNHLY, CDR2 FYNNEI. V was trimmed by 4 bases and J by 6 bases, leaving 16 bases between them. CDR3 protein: CASSVEGLVFNEQFF. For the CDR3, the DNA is TGTGCCAGCAGTGTCGAGGGCCTAGTATTCAATGAGCAGTTCTTC.

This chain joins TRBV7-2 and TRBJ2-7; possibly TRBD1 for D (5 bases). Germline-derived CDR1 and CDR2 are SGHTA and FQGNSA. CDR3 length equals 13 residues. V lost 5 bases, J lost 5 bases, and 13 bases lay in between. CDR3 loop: CASSTPLTDEQYF. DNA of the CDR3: TGTGCCAGCAGCACACCATTGACAGACGAGCAGTACTTC.

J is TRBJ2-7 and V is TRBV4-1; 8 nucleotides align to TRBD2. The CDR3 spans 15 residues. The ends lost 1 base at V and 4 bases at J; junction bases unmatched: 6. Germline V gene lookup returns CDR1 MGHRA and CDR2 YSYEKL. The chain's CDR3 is CASSQASGSGYEQYF. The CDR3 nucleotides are TGCGCCAGCAGCCAAGCAAGCGGGAGCGGTTACGAGCAGTACTTC.

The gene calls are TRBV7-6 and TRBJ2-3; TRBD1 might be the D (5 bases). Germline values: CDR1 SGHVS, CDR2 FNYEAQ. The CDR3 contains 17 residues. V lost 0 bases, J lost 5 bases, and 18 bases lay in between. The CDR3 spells CASSLAQRALRGDTQYF. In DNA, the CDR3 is TGTGCCAGCAGCTTAGCGCAACGAGCTCTAAGGGGAGATACGCAGTATTTT. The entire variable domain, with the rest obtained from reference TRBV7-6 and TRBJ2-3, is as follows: GAGVSQSPRYKVTKRGQDVALRCDPISGHVSLYWYRQALGQGPEFLTYFNYEAQQDKSGLPNDRFSAERPEGSISTLTIQRTEQRDSAMYRCASSLAQRALRGDTQYFGPGTRLTVL.

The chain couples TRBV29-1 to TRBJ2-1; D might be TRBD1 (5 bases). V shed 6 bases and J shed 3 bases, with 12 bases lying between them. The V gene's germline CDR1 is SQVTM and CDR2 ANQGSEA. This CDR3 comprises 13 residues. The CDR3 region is CSVLGAVYNEQFF. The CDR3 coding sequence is TGCAGCGTACTTGGGGCGGTCTACAATGAGCAGTTCTTC.

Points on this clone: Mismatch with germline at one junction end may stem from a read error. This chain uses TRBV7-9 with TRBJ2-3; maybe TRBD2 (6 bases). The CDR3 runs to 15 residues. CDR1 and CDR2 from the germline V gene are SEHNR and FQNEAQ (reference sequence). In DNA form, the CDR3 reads TGTTCCAGCAGCTTATCCGGGGGTAGCACAGATACGCAGTATTTT. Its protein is CSSSLSGGSTDTQYF.

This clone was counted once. CDR3 sequence: CAWSERGGPATNEKLFF. The DNA of the CDR3 is TGTGCCTGGAGTGAAAGGGGGGGGCCCGCAACTAATGAAAAACTGTTTTTT. The rearrangement joins TRBV30 to TRBJ1-4, with D maybe TRBD1 (6 bases). The CDR3 covers 17 residues. The germline V and J ends were trimmed by 1 base and 0 bases, with 15 bases remaining between them. CDR1 is GTSNPN, CDR2 SVGIG, per germline (reference sequence).

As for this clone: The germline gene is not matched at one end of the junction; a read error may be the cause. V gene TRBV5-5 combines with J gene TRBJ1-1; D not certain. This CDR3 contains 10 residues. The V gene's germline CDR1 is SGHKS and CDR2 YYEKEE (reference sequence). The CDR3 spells CASSNTEAFF. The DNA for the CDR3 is TGTGCCAGCAGCAACACAGAAGCTTTCTTT.

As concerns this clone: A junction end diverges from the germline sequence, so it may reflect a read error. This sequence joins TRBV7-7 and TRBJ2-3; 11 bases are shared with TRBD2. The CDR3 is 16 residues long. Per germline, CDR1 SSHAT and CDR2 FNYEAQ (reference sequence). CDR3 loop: CASSPSGRFPTDTQYF. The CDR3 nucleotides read TGTGCTAGCAGCCCTAGCGGGAGGTTTCCCACAGATACGCAGTATTTT.

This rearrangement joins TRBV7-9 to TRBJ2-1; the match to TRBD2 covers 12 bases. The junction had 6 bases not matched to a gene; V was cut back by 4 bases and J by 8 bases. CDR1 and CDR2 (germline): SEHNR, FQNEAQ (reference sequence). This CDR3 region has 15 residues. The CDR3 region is CASSSRTSGMDEQFF. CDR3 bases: TGTGCCAGCAGCTCCAGGACTAGCGGGATGGATGAGCAGTTCTTC.

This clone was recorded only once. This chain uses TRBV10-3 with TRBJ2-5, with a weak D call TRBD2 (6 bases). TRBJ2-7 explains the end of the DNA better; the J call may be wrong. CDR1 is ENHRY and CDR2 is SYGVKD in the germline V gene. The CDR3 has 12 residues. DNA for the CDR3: TGTGCCGCCAGCGGGTCCCCCTACGAGCAGTACTTC. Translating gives CAASGSPYEQYF.

The CDR3 region has the DNA TGTGCCAGCTCGCCAAGAACTAGCGACTACGAGCAGTACTTC. Its translation: CASSPRTSDYEQYF. The gene calls are TRBV18 and TRBJ2-7; 7 nucleotides match TRBD2. The CDR3 has 14 amino acids. The germline V gene has CDR1 KGHSH and CDR2 LQKENI. V dropped 6 bases and J dropped 3; count of bases not matched to a gene: 8.

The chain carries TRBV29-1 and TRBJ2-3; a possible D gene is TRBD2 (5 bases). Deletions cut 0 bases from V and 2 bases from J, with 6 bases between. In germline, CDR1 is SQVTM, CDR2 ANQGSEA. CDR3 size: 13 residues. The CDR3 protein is CSVEDRDTDTQYF. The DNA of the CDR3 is TGCAGCGTTGAAGATCGGGACACAGATACGCAGTATTTT.

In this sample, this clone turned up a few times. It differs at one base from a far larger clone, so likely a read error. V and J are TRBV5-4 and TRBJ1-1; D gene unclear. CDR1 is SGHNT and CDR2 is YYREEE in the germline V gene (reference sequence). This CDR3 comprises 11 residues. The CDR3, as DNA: TGTGCCAGCAGCTTGAACGGAGTAGCTATCTTT. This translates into CASSLNGVAIF.

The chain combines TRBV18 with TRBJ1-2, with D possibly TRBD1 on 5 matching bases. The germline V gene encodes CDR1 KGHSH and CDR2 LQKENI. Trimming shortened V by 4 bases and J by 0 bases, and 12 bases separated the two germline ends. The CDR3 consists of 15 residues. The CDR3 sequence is CASSQTDTANYGYTF. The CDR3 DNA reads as TGTGCCAGCTCACAGACAGATACAGCTAACTATGGCTACACCTTC.

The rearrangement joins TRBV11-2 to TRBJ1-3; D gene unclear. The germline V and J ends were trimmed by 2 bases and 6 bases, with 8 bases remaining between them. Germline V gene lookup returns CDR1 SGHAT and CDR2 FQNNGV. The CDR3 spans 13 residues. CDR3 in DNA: TGTGCCAGCAGCTTAATAATAAAAAACACCATATATTTT. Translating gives CASSLIIKNTIYF.

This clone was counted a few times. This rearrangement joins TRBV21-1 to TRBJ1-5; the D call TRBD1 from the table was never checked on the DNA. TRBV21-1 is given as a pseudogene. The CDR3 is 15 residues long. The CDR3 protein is CASGQGWIPSQPQHF. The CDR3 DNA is TGTGCCAGCGGACAGGGGTGGATTCCTTCTCAGCCCCAGCATTTT.

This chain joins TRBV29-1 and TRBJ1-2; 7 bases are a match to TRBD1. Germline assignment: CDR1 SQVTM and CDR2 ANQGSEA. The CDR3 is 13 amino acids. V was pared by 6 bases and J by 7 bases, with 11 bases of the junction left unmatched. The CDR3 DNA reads TGCAGCGTGGGGGGACAGCCTACAGGTGGCTACACCTTC. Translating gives CSVGGQPTGGYTF.

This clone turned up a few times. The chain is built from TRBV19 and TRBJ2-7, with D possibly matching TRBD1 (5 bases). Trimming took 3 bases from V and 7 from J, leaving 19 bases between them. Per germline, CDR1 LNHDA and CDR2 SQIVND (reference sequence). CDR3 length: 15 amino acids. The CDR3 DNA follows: TGTGCCAGTAGTATTACGGGCAGGGATCGGCGGGAGCAGTACTTC. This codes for CASSITGRDRREQYF.

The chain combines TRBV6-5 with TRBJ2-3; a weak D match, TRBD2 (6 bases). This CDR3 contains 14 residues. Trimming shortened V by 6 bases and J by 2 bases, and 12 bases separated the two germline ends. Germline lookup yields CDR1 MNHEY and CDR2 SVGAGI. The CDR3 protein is CASRVSGHTDTQYF. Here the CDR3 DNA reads TGTGCCAGCAGGGTAAGCGGGCACACAGATACGCAGTATTTT.

CDR3 in amino acids: CSVGGGGLAYEQYF. As DNA, the CDR3 is TGCAGCGTTGGGGGGGGCGGTCTAGCCTACGAGCAGTACTTC. The chain joins TRBV29-1 to TRBJ2-7, with a tentative D call TRBD2 (7 bases). Per the germline V gene, CDR1 is SQVTM and CDR2 is ANQGSEA. The CDR3 loop spans 14 amino acids. Trimming removed 4 bases at V and 2 bases at J, with 15 bases between.

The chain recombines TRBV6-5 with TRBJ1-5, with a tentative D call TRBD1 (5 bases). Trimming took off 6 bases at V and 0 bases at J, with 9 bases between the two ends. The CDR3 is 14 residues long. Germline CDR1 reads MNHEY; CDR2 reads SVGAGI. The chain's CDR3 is CASSVRGSNQPQHF. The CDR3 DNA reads TGTGCCAGCAGCGTAAGGGGTAGCAATCAGCCCCAGCATTTT.

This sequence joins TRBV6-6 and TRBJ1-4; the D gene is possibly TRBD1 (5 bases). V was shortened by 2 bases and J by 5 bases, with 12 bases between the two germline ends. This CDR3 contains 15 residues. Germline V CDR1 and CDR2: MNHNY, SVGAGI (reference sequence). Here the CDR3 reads CASSYIDSENEKLFF. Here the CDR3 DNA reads TGTGCCAGCAGTTACATCGACAGCGAGAATGAAAAACTGTTTTTT.

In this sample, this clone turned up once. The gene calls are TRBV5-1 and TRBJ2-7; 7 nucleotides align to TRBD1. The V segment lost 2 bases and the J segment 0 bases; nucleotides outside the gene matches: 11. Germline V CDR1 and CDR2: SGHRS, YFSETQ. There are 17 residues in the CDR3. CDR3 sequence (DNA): TGCGCCAGCAGCTTTGCTACCGGGACAGACCTCTCCTACGAGCAGTACTTC. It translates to CASSFATGTDLSYEQYF. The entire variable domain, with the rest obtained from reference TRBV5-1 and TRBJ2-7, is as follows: KAGVTQTPRYLIKTRGQQVTLSCSPISGHRSVSWYQQTPGQGLQFLFEYFSETQRNKGNFPGRFSGRQFSNSRSEMNVSTLELGDSALYLCASSFATGTDLSYEQYFGPGTRLTVT.

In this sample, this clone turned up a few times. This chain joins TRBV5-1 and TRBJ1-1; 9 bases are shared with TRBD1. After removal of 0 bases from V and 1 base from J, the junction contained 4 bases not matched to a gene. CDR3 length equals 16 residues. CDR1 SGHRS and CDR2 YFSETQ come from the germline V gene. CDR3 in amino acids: CASSLGDRVSNTEAFF. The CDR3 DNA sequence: TGCGCCAGCAGCTTGGGGGACAGGGTATCGAACACTGAAGCTTTCTTT.

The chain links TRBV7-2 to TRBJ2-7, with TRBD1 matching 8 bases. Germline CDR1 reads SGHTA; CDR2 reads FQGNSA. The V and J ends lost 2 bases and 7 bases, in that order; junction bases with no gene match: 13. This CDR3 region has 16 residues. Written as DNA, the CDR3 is TGTGCCAGCAGCTTATCGTGGGGGAGAACAGGGGGAGAGCAGTACTTC. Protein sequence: CASSLSWGRTGGEQYF. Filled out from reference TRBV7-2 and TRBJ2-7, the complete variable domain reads GAGVSQSPSNKVTEKGKDVELRCDPISGHTALYWYRQSLGQGLEFLIYFQGNSAPDKSGLPSDRFSAERTGGSVSTLTIQRTQQEDSAVYLCASSLSWGRTGGEQYFGPGTRLTVT.